Listed below are T cell receptor beta chains from one sample, sequenced in a study of blood T cell repertoires in COVID-19. The protocol was immunoSEQ multiplex PCR, while the TCRdb copy is restricted to in-frame clones and leaves out a portion. The sample records tens of thousands of clones, around nine tenths being singletons. The sequenced sample consisted of peripheral blood. Every receptor here comes from a human donor in a cohort sampled during active COVID-19. CDR3s include the opening cysteine and the closing phenylalanine or tryptophan. The order of the fields is J gene, V gene, CDR3 protein.

>TRBJ2-5|TRBV12-5
CASGLVGLAGAKSVETQYF
>TRBJ1-1|TRBV19
CASSITVNTEAFF
>TRBJ1-3|TRBV5-1
CASSLMAKNSGNTIYF
>TRBJ1-1|TRBV11-2
CASSLGGLSLRTEAFF
>TRBJ2-4|TRBV5-4
CASSPPPGGENIQYF
>TRBJ2-2|TRBV7-9
CASSFRQENTGELFF
>TRBJ2-2|TRBV5-1
CASGGGNTGELFF
>TRBJ2-7|TRBV6-5
CASTLSSYEQYF
>TRBJ2-7|TRBV7-2
CASSSWDYSYEQYF
>TRBJ1-3|TRBV19
CASTRRLGNTIYF
>TRBJ2-3|TRBV4-3
CASSQVQESTDTQYF
>TRBJ2-1|TRBV18
CASSPGSLFLNNEQFF
>TRBJ2-7|TRBV9
CASSVGGGSHEQYF
>TRBJ2-7|TRBV18
CASSPGQGATEQYF
>TRBJ2-7|TRBV6-6
CASSYLSPQNYEQYF
>TRBJ2-7|TRBV11-2
CASSLRPDRGQRYF
>TRBJ2-1|TRBV4-3
CASSQDLGRGTYNEQFF
>TRBJ2-5|TRBV6-2/TRBV6-3
CASSSRGHEETQYF
>TRBJ2-1|TRBV2
CASRGPGGAPYNEQFF
>TRBJ1-1|TRBV13
CASSHPGQFLNTEAFF
>TRBJ2-7|TRBV2
CASRTSGVPPPYF
>TRBJ1-6|TRBV11-2
CASSLRQGNSPLHF
>TRBJ2-7|TRBV5-1
CASSIQANRYEQYF
>TRBJ1-2|TRBV18
CASSPGTRNGYTF
>TRBJ1-6|TRBV10-3
CAISDSGVGNSPLHF
>TRBJ1-2|TRBV19
CASYDPPGQGYGYTF
>TRBJ1-2|TRBV6-5
CASRDRNYGYTF
>TRBJ1-1|TRBV7-2
CASSFPGQDYLRRTEAFF
>TRBJ1-2|TRBV3-1/TRBV3-2
CASSQDRSVPRWNF
>TRBJ2-1|TRBV6-6
CASAWPRGEQFF
>TRBJ2-7|TRBV7-2
CASSFFYEQYF
>TRBJ2-1|TRBV2
CASSMTGASSYNEQFF
>TRBJ2-1|TRBV5-4
CASSLTGGALNEQFF
>TRBJ1-2|TRBV6-5
CASSYSYQVNYGYTF
>TRBJ1-3|TRBV2
CASRDRGSGNTIYF
>TRBJ2-1|TRBV7-2
CASSTPGGDEQFF
>TRBJ1-5|TRBV4-3
CASSQNRGYQPQHF
>TRBJ1-4|TRBV25-1
CASSETGGGWTEKLFF
>TRBJ1-1|TRBV18
CASSPSQGTEAFF
>TRBJ1-2|TRBV6-2/TRBV6-3
CASSLITGGGYTF
>TRBJ1-2|TRBV7-2
CASSLMGRAGHYGYTF
>TRBJ1-2|TRBV7-9
CASSLGTPYYGYTF
>TRBJ2-3|TRBV15
CATSRRTGTSTDTQYF
>TRBJ1-2|TRBV7-3
CASSLLGGDGYGYTF
>TRBJ2-7|TRBV3-1/TRBV3-2
CASSQGTSGSYEQYF
>TRBJ2-2|TRBV5-1
CASSLTVSSTGELFF
>TRBJ1-6|TRBV9
CASSVEAAVAAPLHF
>TRBJ2-7|TRBV5-1
CASSPSGQGYEQYF
>TRBJ1-1|TRBV2
CASSGNVGGGHEENTEAFF
>TRBJ2-1|TRBV7-9
CASSVGDPGGPFF
>TRBJ1-3|TRBV7-2
CASSLGGSGNTIYF
>TRBJ1-1|TRBV6-4
CASQGMGTEAFF
>TRBJ2-4|TRBV7-3
CASSLTGGNIQYF
>TRBJ2-7|TRBV7-2
CASSLLAVAYEQYF
>TRBJ2-5|TRBV6-5
CASSYRTGYGETQYF
>TRBJ2-5|TRBV3-1/TRBV3-2
CASSQVLGTQYF
>TRBJ2-1|TRBV4-3
CASSQESRANEQFF
>TRBJ2-1|TRBV3-1/TRBV3-2
CASSLGTGEHEQFF
>TRBJ1-1|TRBV19
CASSQGTGLNTEAFF
>TRBJ2-1|TRBV10-3
CAISAVGEFLTFF